This TCR beta chain was sequenced in a study of T-cell memory formation after mild COVID-19. Study as a whole: For the most part, TCR clusters were specific to one donor.

The authors produced TCR alpha and TCR beta cDNA libraries with sample barcodes and UMIs by 5'RACE using constant-segment primers. Each CDR3 protein is one row after TCRdb ran MiXCR on the 5' RACE reads. The sample holds a few hundred thousand distinct CDR3 sequences, around 20% seen once. Note on this clonotype: Its antigen is currently unknown.

The CDR3 is 14 residues long. Trimming took 8 bases from V and 4 from J, leaving 17 bases between them. CDR1 and CDR2 (germline): SGHTA, FQGNSA. Study-level results: Second-wave clones peaking on day 37 lacked confirmed SARS-CoV-2 specificity.

Sequenced sample: PBMCs or a T cell subset sorted from them (not recorded which). The chain is built from TRBV7-2 and TRBJ1-2; D is possibly TRBD1 (5 bases). This clonotype was sampled from an adult woman who had mild COVID-19 (a few samples of this study predate the infection). Cell type and time point are not known. In DNA form, the CDR3 reads TGTGCCAGCCGAATAAGGGACCGACCCTATGGCTACACCTTC. Translation: CASRIRDRPYGYTF. Supplemented by reference TRBV7-2 and TRBJ1-2, the full variable domain reads GAGVSQSPSNKVTEKGKDVELRCDPISGHTALYWYRQSLGQGLEFLIYFQGNSAPDKSGLPSDRFSAERTGGSVSTLTIQRTQQEDSAVYLCASRIRDRPYGYTFGSGTRLTVV.